This T cell receptor (beta chain) is drawn from a study of identical twins. General study findings and limits: Conclusions rested on cross-sectional statistics rather than following the same donors.

CDR1 KGHDR and CDR2 SFDVKD come from the germline V gene. The germline V and J ends were trimmed by 5 bases and 6 bases, with 19 bases remaining between them. The CDR3 has 16 amino acids. This clonotype showed up many times. Its antigen is undetermined. TCRdb ran MiXCR on the 5' RACE reads and lists one entry per CDR3 protein. Of some 900,000 distinct CDR3 sequences listed, approximately 13% were seen once; the top ten hold around 1.5%. This sample was shared with a second study, whose subject was yellow fever vaccine responses in identical twins.

Sequenced input: PBMCs. This TCR came from a woman between 18 and 29 years old in good health. This chain links TRBV24-1 with TRBJ2-1; either TRBD1 or TRBD2 may supply D (5 bases each). The CDR3 DNA reads TGTGCCACCAGTGTCCGAGGCGGCAGGGCGGGCAATGAGCAGTTCTTC. Its translation is CATSVRGGRAGNEQFF.